Following are 23 T cell receptor beta chains from one sample sequenced in a study of glioma-infiltrating T cells after dendritic cell vaccination. Clones were sequenced by immunoSEQ multiplex PCR, and TCRdb holds only the in-frame ones, with some missing. Of more than 95,000 clones in the sample, 90% were seen once. Time point indicated: after dendritic cell vaccination, including at tumor progression/relapse. The sequencing here drew on blood, taken after dendritic cell vaccination. Receptors originate from a human donor with glioblastoma.

The chain links TRBV30 to TRBJ1-1; 9 bases align to TRBD1. V shed 7 bases and J 1 base; nucleotides not matched to a gene: 10. The CDR3 loop spans 15 amino acids. From germline, CDR1 is GTSNPN and CDR2 SVGIG (reference sequence). This CDR3 reads CAFAGQGFTNTEAFF. The CDR3 region has the DNA TGTGCCTTTGCCGGACAGGGGTTTACGAACACTGAAGCTTTCTTT.

The sample holds one count of this clone. The chain joins TRBV5-4 to TRBJ1-4; TRBD1 agrees at 10 bases. There are 14 residues in the CDR3. Per germline, CDR1 SGHNT and CDR2 YYREEE (reference sequence). V gave up 5 bases and J gave up 4 bases; unmatched junction bases: 2. The CDR3 coding sequence is TGTGCCAGCAGTGGACAGGGGGGTAATGAAAAACTGTTTTTT. Amino acid sequence: CASSGQGGNEKLFF.

The CDR3 coding sequence is TGTGCCAGCAGGACTGGACAGGGCGGCAATCAGCCCCAGCATTTT. Translating it yields CASRTGQGGNQPQHF. The chain uses TRBV6-6 and TRBJ1-5; 8 bases map to TRBD1. This CDR3 contains 15 residues. J lost 2 bases, V lost 6 bases, and 6 bases had no gene match. Germline V gene sequence: CDR1 MNHNY, CDR2 SVGAGI (reference sequence).

The V gene is TRBV7-9, the J gene TRBJ1-5, with D maybe TRBD1 (6 bases). Trimming left V 4 bases short and J 0 bases short, with 16 bases between. The V gene's germline CDR1 is SEHNR and CDR2 FQNEAQ (reference sequence). The CDR3 contains 17 residues. The CDR3 spells CASSSGLTGDSNQPQHF. The CDR3 DNA is TGTGCCAGCAGCTCAGGCCTGACAGGAGATAGCAATCAGCCCCAGCATTTT.

V usage is TRBV11-3 and J usage is TRBJ2-1; TRBD1 agrees at 7 bases. CDR1 SGHNT and CDR2 YENEEA come from the germline V gene. The length of the CDR3 is 13 residues. Trimming at V came to 4 bases and at J to 8 bases, leaving 5 bases not matched to a gene. The CDR3, as DNA: TGTGCCAGCAGCTCGGGACAGTTCGATGAGCAGTTCTTC. It yields the protein CASSSGQFDEQFF.

The chain couples TRBV12-5 to TRBJ2-7; 8 positions match TRBD2. The V gene end was trimmed by 2 bases and the J gene end by 3 bases; junction bases not matched to a gene: 12. Per germline, CDR1 LGHNT and CDR2 FRNRAP. The CDR3 covers 17 residues. The CDR3 is CASGLITGGLASYEQYF. The CDR3 nucleotides are TGTGCTAGTGGTTTGATCACGGGGGGGCTAGCGAGCTACGAGCAGTACTTC.

The chain carries TRBV6-6 and TRBJ1-2; 9 bases align to TRBD1. This CDR3 has 13 residues. The germline V gene has CDR1 MNHNY and CDR2 SVGAGI (reference sequence). Losses at the gene ends were 3 bases for V and 10 bases for J; bases not matched to a gene: 6. CDR3 nucleotides: TGTGCCAGCAGTTATAAACAGGGGGCGGACTACACCTTC. Translating it yields CASSYKQGADYTF.

This chain joins TRBV7-8 and TRBJ2-7; 7 bases map to TRBD1. Germline CDR1 is SGHVS and CDR2 is FQNEAQ. CDR3 length equals 14 residues. Unmatched junction bases numbered 7, after V lost 5 bases and J lost 3 bases. CDR3 nucleotide sequence: TGTGCCAGCAGCCCACAGGGGAAATACTACGAGCAGTACTTC. Amino acids: CASSPQGKYYEQYF.

This clone was counted a few times. The rearrangement links TRBV5-8 to TRBJ2-3, with a possible D match to TRBD1 (7 bases). The germline V gene has CDR1 SGHTS and CDR2 YDEGEE. The ends were cut back, 1 base at V and 4 bases at J, with 19 bases in the middle. The CDR3 runs 17 residues. The CDR3 DNA reads TGTGCCAGCAGCTTGTACTGGGACTTAGGGGGCGCAGATACGCAGTATTTT. Translation: CASSLYWDLGGADTQYF.

This clone was detected only a few times. The chain recombines TRBV19 with TRBJ2-5; 10 bases line up with TRBD2. The V and J ends lost 5 bases and 7 bases, in that order; junction bases with no gene match: 10. Germline values: CDR1 LNHDA, CDR2 SQIVND (reference sequence). There are 15 residues in the CDR3. The CDR3 region has the DNA TGTGCCAGTAGTGAAGAGGGACTAGCGATACGGACCCAGTACTTC. Protein: CASSEEGLAIRTQYF.

The rearrangement joins TRBV7-2 to TRBJ2-5; a possible D gene is TRBD2 (6 bases). Germline V CDR1 and CDR2: SGHTA, FQGNSA. V shed 0 bases and J shed 4 bases, with 15 bases lying between them. The CDR3 sequence is 16 residues long. CDR3 nucleotides: TGTGCCAGCAGCTTAGCGCGGCCAGGGACTGGAGAGACCCAGTACTTC. This translates into CASSLARPGTGETQYF.

This chain links TRBV6-5 with TRBJ1-4; a possible D gene is TRBD1 (6 bases). This CDR3 spans 13 amino acids. Germline V gene lookup returns CDR1 MNHEY and CDR2 SVGAGI. Trimming removed 5 bases from V and 14 bases from J, with 18 bases in between. Here the CDR3 DNA reads TGTGCCAGCAGTCCCCCCGGTGGAAGGGGGCTGTTTTTT. It codes for CASSPPGGRGLFF.

J is TRBJ1-4 and V is TRBV6-5; tentative D call: TRBD1 (5 bases). Germline CDR1 and CDR2: MNHEY and SVGAGI. This CDR3 is 15 amino acids long. V dropped 5 bases and J dropped 8 bases, with 18 bases sitting between them. The CDR3: CASSPPGLTREKLFF. The CDR3 DNA reads as TGTGCCAGCAGTCCTCCGGGACTAACCCGGGAAAAACTGTTTTTT.

V and J are TRBV28 and TRBJ1-5; maybe TRBD1 (6 bases). The CDR3 runs to 15 residues. V lost 1 base and J lost 7, with 14 bases in between. Germline values: CDR1 MDHEN, CDR2 SYDVKM. CDR3 nucleotides: TGTGCCAGCAGTTTATTAGGGTCAGGGGTACAGCCCCAGCATTTT. Translated, it gives CASSLLGSGVQPQHF.

This clone has just one count. The CDR3 region has the DNA TGTGCCGTAGGGAGAAGCGACTATGGCTACACCTTC. Amino acids: CAVGRSDYGYTF. The chain joins TRBV30 to TRBJ1-2, with unresolved D. Germline CDR1 reads GTSNPN; CDR2 reads SVGIG (reference sequence). This CDR3 is built from 12 residues. V shed 8 bases and J shed 3 bases, with 13 bases lying between them.

In regard to this clone: The junction departs from the called germline gene at one end, perhaps through a read error. The genes are TRBV30 and TRBJ2-1, with TRBD2 matching 8 bases. Germline lookup yields CDR1 GTSNPN and CDR2 SVGIG (reference sequence). This CDR3 comprises 12 residues. The CDR3 loop reads CAWTVTGTSILF. CDR3 coding DNA: TGTGCCTGGACAGTAACCGGGACTAGTATACTCTTC.

This sequence joins TRBV29-1 and TRBJ2-1; a possible D gene is TRBD2 (5 bases). The CDR3 loop spans 14 amino acids. Trimming took off 1 base at V and 0 bases at J, with 7 bases between the two ends. CDR1 and CDR2 from the germline V gene are SQVTM and ANQGSEA. CDR3 protein: CSVEGGVSYNEQFF. The CDR3 region has the DNA TGCAGCGTTGAAGGGGGAGTCTCCTACAATGAGCAGTTCTTC.

The CDR3 DNA follows: TGCAGCGTGGGACAGGGGGCGAATCAGCCCCAGCATTTT. Translated, it gives CSVGQGANQPQHF. The genes are TRBV29-1 and TRBJ1-5; 12 positions agree with TRBD1. Germline V gives CDR1 SQVTM, CDR2 ANQGSEA. CDR3 size: 13 residues. V gave up 6 bases and J gave up 4 bases; unmatched junction bases: 1.

The V gene is TRBV27, the J gene TRBJ2-7; the D is unclear. This CDR3 is built from 13 residues. The V gene lost 5 bases and the J gene lost 1 base, with 9 bases spanning the gap. The germline V gene encodes CDR1 MNHEY and CDR2 SMNVEV (reference sequence). The CDR3 reads CASSSFRSYEQYF. CDR3 DNA: TGTGCCAGCAGTAGTTTTCGGTCCTACGAGCAGTACTTC.

This clone was observed once. The gene calls are TRBV7-8 and TRBJ2-7, with D tentatively TRBD1 (6 bases). CDR1 is SGHVS and CDR2 is FQNEAQ in the germline V gene. CDR3 length: 14 amino acids. V was clipped by 4 bases and J by 0 bases, with 10 bases between them. CDR3 nucleotides: TGTGCCAGCAGCTCAGACAGGCCCTCCTACGAGCAGTACTTC. This encodes CASSSDRPSYEQYF.

This rearrangement joins TRBV5-1 to TRBJ2-3; 7 bases line up with TRBD2. J was trimmed by 3 bases and V by 5 bases; bases with no gene match: 6. The CDR3 spans 14 residues. Germline V CDR1 and CDR2: SGHRS, YFSETQ. CDR3 in amino acids: CASRTDGRTDTQYF. In DNA form, the CDR3 reads TGCGCCAGCAGAACCGACGGGAGGACAGATACGCAGTATTTT.

This clone was observed a few times. The V call is TRBV7-6, the J call TRBJ2-7; perhaps TRBD2 as D (6 bases). Per germline, CDR1 SGHVS and CDR2 FNYEAQ. This CDR3 region has 15 residues. The CDR3 DNA reads TGTGCTCCTCACCCGGCGGGGAGATTATCGTACGAGCAGTACTTC. It is translated as CAPHPAGRLSYEQYF.

This clone was observed a handful of times. A read error is likely here: a far larger clone is one base away. Other nucleotide sequences from this sample produce the same CDR3. The chain couples TRBV6-1 to TRBJ2-7, with TRBD2 matching 13 bases. Germline lookup yields CDR1 MNHNS and CDR2 SASEGT. Trimming removed 3 bases from V and 0 bases from J; junction bases left unmatched: 8. The CDR3 consists of 18 residues. CDR3 amino acids: CASSEKGLAGSSSYEQYF. In nucleotides, the CDR3 is TGTGCCAGCAGTGAGAAGGGACTAGCGGGGTCGAGCTCCTACGAGCAGTACTTC.